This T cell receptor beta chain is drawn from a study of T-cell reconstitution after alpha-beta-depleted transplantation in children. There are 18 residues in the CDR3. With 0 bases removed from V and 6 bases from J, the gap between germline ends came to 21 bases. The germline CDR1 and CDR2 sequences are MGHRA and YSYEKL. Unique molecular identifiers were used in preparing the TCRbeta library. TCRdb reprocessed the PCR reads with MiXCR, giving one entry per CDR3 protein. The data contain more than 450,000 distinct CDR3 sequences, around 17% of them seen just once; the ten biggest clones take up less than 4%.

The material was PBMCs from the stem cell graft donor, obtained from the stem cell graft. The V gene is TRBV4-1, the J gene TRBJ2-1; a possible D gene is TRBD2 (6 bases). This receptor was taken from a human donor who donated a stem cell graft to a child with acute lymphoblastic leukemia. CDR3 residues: CASSQDIREPGASNEQFF. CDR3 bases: TGCGCCAGCAGCCAAGATATTAGGGAGCCGGGAGCGTCCAATGAGCAGTTCTTC.